One and the same sample provided the 14 T cell receptor beta chains below, sequenced in a study of post-analysis software for immune sequencing data. Study findings and constraints: When patients were compared with controls, a handful of TRBV segments were more frequent, TRBV5-6, TRBV5-1 and TRBV20-1 among them.

No antigen has been assigned to these receptors. Built from TCR beta cDNA, the libraries had unique molecular identifiers in them. TCRdb fed the PCR reads into MiXCR, producing one record per CDR3 protein. The table includes 700,000 to 900,000 distinct CDR3 sequences, about 43% detected once. Material: blood. The receptors were gathered from a girl aged 5-17 years with multiple sclerosis.

The rearrangement uses TRBV11-3 and TRBJ2-1; a weak D match, TRBD1 (5 bases). Trimming pared 5 bases from V and 7 bases from J, leaving 21 bases between. The CDR3 is 16 amino acids. The germline CDR1 and CDR2 sequences are SGHNT and YENEEA. The CDR3 nucleotides are TGTGCCAGCAGCCAAACCCCGTCCAGGGTCGGAAATGAGCAGTTCTTC. Translated, it gives CASSQTPSRVGNEQFF.

This clonotype has only a few counts. The chain recombines TRBV12-3 or TRBV12-4 with TRBJ2-1; 15 bases line up with TRBD2. The CDR3 runs 17 residues. Unmatched junction bases numbered 10, after V lost 6 bases and J lost 7 bases. The CDR3 spells CASSLGTSGRSLNEQFF. CDR3 nucleotide sequence: TGTGCCAGCAGCCTAGGGACTAGCGGGAGGTCTTTGAATGAGCAGTTCTTC.

V and J are TRBV10-3 and TRBJ2-7, with TRBD2 matching 9 bases. The V gene end was trimmed by 4 bases and the J gene end by 4 bases; junction bases not matched to a gene: 29. Germline assignment: CDR1 ENHRY and CDR2 SYGVKD. CDR3 length: 22 amino acids. CDR3 DNA: TGTGCCATCAGTGGGGGTCCTCAGGGGACTAGCAGCCCCCCATACTACCCTTACGAGCAGTACTTC. It translates to CAISGGPQGTSSPPYYPYEQYF.

This chain links TRBV11-2 with TRBJ2-7, with 10 positions matching TRBD2. The last part of the DNA fits TRBJ2-5 better; the J call may be wrong. CDR1 and CDR2 (germline): SGHAT, FQNNGV. The CDR3 has 16 amino acids. CDR3 DNA: TGTGCCAGCAGCCCTAGCGGGAGTATGGTATCGGAGACCCAGTACTTC. This gives the protein CASSPSGSMVSETQYF.

This chain links TRBV5-1 with TRBJ2-7; 7 bases align to TRBD2. V gave up 5 bases and J gave up 7 bases; unmatched junction bases: 15. The germline V gene encodes CDR1 SGHRS and CDR2 YFSETQ. This CDR3 spans 15 amino acids. The CDR3 loop is CASRGSGAGAGEQYF. The CDR3, as DNA: TGCGCCAGCAGAGGAAGCGGTGCGGGAGCGGGGGAGCAGTACTTC. Combining the CDR3 with reference TRBV5-1 and TRBJ2-7 gives the whole variable domain KAGVTQTPRYLIKTRGQQVTLSCSPISGHRSVSWYQQTPGQGLQFLFEYFSETQRNKGNFPGRFSGRQFSNSRSEMNVSTLELGDSALYLCASRGSGAGAGEQYFGPGTRLTVT.

This clonotype has more than one count but fewer than ten. V gene TRBV20-1 combines with J gene TRBJ2-1; 9 bases align to TRBD2. CDR1 is DFQATT, CDR2 SNEGSKA, per germline (reference sequence). This CDR3 comprises 16 residues. CDR3 residues: CNAPRGGGAIRNEQFF. The DNA of the CDR3 is TGCAATGCCCCCCGCGGCGGGGGGGCTATTAGGAATGAGCAGTTCTTC.

The sample holds a few counts of this clonotype. CDR3 sequence (DNA): TGTGCCAGCAGGGAGGCTGAGCAGTTCTTC. This sequence encodes CASREAEQFF. This chain uses TRBV2 with TRBJ2-1; a weak D match, TRBD2 (5 bases). CDR3 length equals 10 residues. With 6 bases removed from V and 9 bases from J, the gap between germline ends came to 6 bases. Germline lookup yields CDR1 SNHLY and CDR2 FYNNEI.

This chain joins TRBV6-5 and TRBJ1-5; 7 bases match TRBD1. The ends lost 5 bases at V and 3 bases at J; junction bases unmatched: 4. The V gene's germline CDR1 is MNHEY and CDR2 SVGAGI. The CDR3 sequence is 14 residues long. The CDR3 reads CASSEQGFNQPQHF. As DNA, the CDR3 is TGTGCCAGCAGTGAACAGGGGTTCAATCAGCCCCAGCATTTT.

This clonotype was detected only a few times. This chain uses TRBV12-3 or TRBV12-4 with TRBJ2-7, with D possibly TRBD1 on 6 matching bases. The V and J ends lost 1 base and 6 bases respectively, with 10 bases between them. This CDR3 has 13 amino acids. CDR3 in DNA: TGTGCCAGCAGTTTAGGGGGACACAGCGAGCAGTACTTC. It codes for CASSLGGHSEQYF.

The chain couples TRBV6-1 to TRBJ2-7, with 9 positions matching TRBD2. Germline lookup yields CDR1 MNHNS and CDR2 SASEGT. The CDR3 has 16 amino acids. Trimming cost V 2 bases and J 2 bases; bases outside gene matches: 7. The CDR3 DNA is TGTGCCAGCAGTGAACCCTCGGGGACTAGCCCCTACGAGCAGTACTTC. This encodes CASSEPSGTSPYEQYF.

The chain links TRBV7-2 to TRBJ2-7, with 7 bases identical to TRBD1. The CDR3 runs 16 residues. V gave up 1 base and J gave up 3 bases; unmatched junction bases: 9. The germline V gene encodes CDR1 SGHTA and CDR2 FQGNSA. Here the CDR3 reads CASSLVMGQRGYEQYF. Written as DNA, the CDR3 is TGTGCCAGCAGCTTAGTTATGGGACAGAGGGGCTACGAGCAGTACTTC.

This clonotype was counted a few times. The V gene is TRBV13, the J gene TRBJ2-7; D tentatively fits TRBD1 or TRBD2 (5 bases each). V dropped 4 bases and J dropped 4 bases, with 14 bases sitting between them. The CDR3 loop spans 14 amino acids. Germline V gene sequence: CDR1 PRHDT, CDR2 FYEKMQ (reference sequence). The CDR3 nucleotides are TGTGCCAGCAGCTCCCAGGGACCGAGATACGAGCAGTACTTC. Its protein is CASSSQGPRYEQYF.

The DNA for the CDR3 is TGCAGTGCTAGAGGGGGCCCCTGCGAGCAGTACTTC. This translates into CSARGGPCEQYF. V is TRBV20-1 and J is TRBJ2-4; D may be TRBD1 (5 bases). The tail of the sequence fits TRBJ2-7 better, so the J call may be wrong. There are 12 residues in the CDR3. The germline gives CDR1 DFQATT, CDR2 SNEGSKA (reference sequence).

This clonotype has just a few counts. The rearrangement links TRBV29-1 to TRBJ1-2; TRBD1 aligns across 8 bases. The CDR3 contains 15 residues. The germline V gene has CDR1 SQVTM and CDR2 ANQGSEA. V lost 5 bases, J lost 1 base, and 9 bases stayed unmatched. For the CDR3, the DNA is TGCAGCGTTAAAATACCGACAGGGGATAACTATGGCTACACCTTC. Translating it yields CSVKIPTGDNYGYTF.